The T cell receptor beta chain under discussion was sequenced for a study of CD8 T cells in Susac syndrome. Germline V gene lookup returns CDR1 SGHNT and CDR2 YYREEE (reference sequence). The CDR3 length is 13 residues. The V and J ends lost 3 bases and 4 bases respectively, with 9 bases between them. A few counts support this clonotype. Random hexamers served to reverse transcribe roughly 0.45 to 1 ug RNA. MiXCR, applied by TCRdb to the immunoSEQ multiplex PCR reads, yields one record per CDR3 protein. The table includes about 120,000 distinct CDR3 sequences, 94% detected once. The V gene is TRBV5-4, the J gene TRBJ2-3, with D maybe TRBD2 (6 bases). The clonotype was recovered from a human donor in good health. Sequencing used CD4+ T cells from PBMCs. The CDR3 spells CASSWDLADTQYF. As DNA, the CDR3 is TGTGCCAGCAGCTGGGACTTGGCAGATACGCAGTATTTT.